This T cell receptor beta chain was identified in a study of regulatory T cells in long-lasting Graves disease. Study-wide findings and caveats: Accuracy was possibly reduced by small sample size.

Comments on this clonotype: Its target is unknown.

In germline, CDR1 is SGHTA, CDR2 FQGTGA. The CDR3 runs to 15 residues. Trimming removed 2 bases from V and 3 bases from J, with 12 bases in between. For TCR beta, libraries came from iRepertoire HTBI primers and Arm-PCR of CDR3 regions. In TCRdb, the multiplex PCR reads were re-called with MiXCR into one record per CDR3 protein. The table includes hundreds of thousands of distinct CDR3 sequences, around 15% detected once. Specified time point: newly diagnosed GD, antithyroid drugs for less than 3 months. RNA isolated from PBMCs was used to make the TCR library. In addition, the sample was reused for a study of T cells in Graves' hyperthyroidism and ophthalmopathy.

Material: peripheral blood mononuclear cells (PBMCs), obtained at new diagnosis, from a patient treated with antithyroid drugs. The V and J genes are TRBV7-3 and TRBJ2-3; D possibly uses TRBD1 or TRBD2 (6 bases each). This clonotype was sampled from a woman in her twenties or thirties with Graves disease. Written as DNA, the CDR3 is TGTGCCAGCAGCTTAGGCGTAGGGGGGACAGATACGCAGTATTTT. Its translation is CASSLGVGGTDTQYF.